This note documents a single T cell receptor beta chain sequence. As originally analysed: Cell counts per sample came from amplifying reference gene primers. The table came from immunoSEQ multiplex PCR; TCRdb's copy has only in-frame clones and leaves some out. The D gene and trimming were derived from the DNA, and the V and J assignments and clone size from that table. The sample consists of 150,000 or so clones, 80% to 85% of them appearing once. The sample comes from a study of blood T cell repertoires in COVID-19. Study-wide background: Samples came from the United States, Italy and Spain, spanning acute and convalescent COVID-19.

The CDR3 runs to 12 residues. V was clipped by 5 bases and J by 8 bases, with 9 bases between them. Per germline, CDR1 KGHDR and CDR2 SFDVKD. J is TRBJ2-1 and V is TRBV24-1; unclear D gene. This sequence was found in a woman aged 55-70 years with acute or convalescent COVID-19. Sequencing was performed on peripheral blood. CDR3 in DNA: TGTGCCACCAGTGTAGCTGGTGATGAGCAGTTCTTC. Translating gives CATSVAGDEQFF.